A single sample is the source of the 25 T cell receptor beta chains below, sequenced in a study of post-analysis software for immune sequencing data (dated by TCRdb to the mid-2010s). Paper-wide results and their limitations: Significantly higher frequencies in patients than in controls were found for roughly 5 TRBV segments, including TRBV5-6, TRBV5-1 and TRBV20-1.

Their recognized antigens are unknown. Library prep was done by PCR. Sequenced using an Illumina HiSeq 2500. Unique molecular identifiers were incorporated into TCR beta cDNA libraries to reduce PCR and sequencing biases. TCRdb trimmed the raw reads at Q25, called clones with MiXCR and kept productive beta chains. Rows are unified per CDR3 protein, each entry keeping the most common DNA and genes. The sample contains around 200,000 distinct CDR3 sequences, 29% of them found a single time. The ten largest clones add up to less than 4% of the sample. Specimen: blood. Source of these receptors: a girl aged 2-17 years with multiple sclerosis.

The CDR3 reads CASSYGGTYNEQFF. The CDR3 DNA reads as TGTGCCAGCAGTTATGGGGGAACCTACAATGAGCAGTTCTTC. The rearrangement joins TRBV27 to TRBJ2-1; the D gene could be TRBD1 or TRBD2 (5 bases each). The germline CDR1 and CDR2 sequences are MNHEY and SMNVEV (reference sequence). Trimming took 4 bases from V and 2 from J, leaving 9 bases between them. This CDR3 is 14 amino acids long.

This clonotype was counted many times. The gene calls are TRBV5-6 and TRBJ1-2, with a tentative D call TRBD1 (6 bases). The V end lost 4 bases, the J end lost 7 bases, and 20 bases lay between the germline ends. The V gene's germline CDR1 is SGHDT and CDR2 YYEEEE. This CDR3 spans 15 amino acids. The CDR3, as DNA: TGTGCCAGCAGCCGCGGGACATCGCCCTTCGGTGGCTACACCTTC. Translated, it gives CASSRGTSPFGGYTF.

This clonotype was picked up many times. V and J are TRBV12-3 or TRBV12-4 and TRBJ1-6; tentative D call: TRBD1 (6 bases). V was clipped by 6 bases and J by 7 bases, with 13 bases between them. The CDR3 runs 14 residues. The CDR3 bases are TGTGCCAGCAGGTACAGGGCTGGCAATTCACCCCTCCACTTT. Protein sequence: CASRYRAGNSPLHF.

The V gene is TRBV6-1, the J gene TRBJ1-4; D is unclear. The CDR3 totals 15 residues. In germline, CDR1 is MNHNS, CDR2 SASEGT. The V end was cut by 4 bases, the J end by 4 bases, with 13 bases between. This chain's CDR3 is CASSATRGDNEKLFF. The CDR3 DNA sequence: TGTGCCAGCAGTGCGACTCGCGGTGATAATGAAAAACTGTTTTTT.

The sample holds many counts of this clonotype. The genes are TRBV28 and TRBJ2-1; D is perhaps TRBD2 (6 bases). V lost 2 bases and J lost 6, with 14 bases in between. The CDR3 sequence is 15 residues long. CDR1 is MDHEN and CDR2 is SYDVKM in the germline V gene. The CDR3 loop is CASSLGEAGPNEQFF. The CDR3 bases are TGTGCCAGCAGTTTAGGGGAAGCGGGTCCCAATGAGCAGTTCTTC.

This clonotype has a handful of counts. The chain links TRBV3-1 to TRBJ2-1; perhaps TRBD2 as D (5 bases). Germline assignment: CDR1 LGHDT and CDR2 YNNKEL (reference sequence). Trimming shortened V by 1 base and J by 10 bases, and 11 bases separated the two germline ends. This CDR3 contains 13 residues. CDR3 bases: TGTGCCAGCAGCCAAGGGGTCGGGATAGAGCAGTTCTTC. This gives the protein CASSQGVGIEQFF.

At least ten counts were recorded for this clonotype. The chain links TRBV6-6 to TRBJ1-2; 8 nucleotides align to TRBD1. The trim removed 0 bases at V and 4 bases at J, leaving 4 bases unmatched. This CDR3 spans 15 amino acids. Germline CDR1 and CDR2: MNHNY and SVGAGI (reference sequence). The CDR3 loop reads CASSYSDREGYGYTF. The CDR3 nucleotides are TGTGCCAGCAGTTACTCGGACAGGGAGGGCTATGGCTACACCTTC.

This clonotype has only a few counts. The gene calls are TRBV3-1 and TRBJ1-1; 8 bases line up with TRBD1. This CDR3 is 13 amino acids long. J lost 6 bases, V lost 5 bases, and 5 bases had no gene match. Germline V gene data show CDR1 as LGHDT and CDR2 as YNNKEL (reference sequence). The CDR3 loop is CASSYQGAPEAFF. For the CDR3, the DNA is TGTGCCAGCAGCTACCAGGGGGCCCCTGAAGCTTTCTTT.

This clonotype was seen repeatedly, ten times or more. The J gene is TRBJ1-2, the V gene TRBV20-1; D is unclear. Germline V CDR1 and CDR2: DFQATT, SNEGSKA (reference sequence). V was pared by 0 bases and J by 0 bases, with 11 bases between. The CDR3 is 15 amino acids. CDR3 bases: TGCAGTGCTAGAGATCTACAATTAGCTAACTATGGCTACACCTTC. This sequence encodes CSARDLQLANYGYTF.

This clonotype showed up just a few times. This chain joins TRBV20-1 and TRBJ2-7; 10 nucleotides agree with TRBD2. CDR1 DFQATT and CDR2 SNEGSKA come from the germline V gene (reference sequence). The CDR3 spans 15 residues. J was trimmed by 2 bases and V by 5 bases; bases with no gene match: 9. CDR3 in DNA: TGCAGTGCTCTAAGGCTAGCGGGGGCCGCCTACGAGCAGTACTTC. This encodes CSALRLAGAAYEQYF.

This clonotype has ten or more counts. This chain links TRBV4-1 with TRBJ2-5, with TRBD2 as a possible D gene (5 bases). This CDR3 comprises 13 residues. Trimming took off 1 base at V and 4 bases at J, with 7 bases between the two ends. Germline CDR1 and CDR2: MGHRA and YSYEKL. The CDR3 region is CASSQGGLETQYF. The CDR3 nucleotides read TGCGCCAGCAGCCAAGGCGGGTTAGAGACCCAGTACTTC.

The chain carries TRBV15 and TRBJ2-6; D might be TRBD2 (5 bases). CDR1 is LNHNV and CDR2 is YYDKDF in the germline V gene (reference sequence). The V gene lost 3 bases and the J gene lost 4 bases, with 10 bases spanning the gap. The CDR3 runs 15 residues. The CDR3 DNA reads TGTGCCACCAGCAGCGGGAAGTCCGGGGCCAACGTCCTGACTTTC. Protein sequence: CATSSGKSGANVLTF.

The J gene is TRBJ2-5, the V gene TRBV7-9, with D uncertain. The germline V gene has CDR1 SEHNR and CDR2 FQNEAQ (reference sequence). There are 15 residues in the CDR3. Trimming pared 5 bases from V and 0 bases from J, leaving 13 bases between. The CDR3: CASSTGPRYQETQYF. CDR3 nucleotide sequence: TGTGCCAGCAGCACCGGGCCCCGGTACCAAGAGACCCAGTACTTC.

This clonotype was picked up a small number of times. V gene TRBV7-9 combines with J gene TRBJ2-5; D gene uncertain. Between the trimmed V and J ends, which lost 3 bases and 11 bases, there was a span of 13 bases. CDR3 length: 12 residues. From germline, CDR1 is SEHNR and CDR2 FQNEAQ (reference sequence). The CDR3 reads CASSFFDNEQYF. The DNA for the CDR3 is TGTGCCAGCAGCTTTTTTGACAATGAGCAGTACTTC.

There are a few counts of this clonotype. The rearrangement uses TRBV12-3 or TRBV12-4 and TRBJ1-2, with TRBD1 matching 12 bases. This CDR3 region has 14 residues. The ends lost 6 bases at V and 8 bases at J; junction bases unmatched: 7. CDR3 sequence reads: CASSGDRGRRGYTF. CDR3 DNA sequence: TGTGCCAGCAGCGGGGACAGGGGGCGTCGGGGCTACACCTTC.

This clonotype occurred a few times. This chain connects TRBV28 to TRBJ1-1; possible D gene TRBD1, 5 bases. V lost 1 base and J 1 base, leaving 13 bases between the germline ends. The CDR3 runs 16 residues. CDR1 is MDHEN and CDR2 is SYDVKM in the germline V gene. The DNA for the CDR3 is TGTGCCAGCAGTTTATTTCTCGGACAACCGAACACTGAAGCTTTCTTT. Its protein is CASSLFLGQPNTEAFF.

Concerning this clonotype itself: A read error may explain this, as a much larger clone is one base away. CDR3 nucleotides: TGTGCCAGCGGGAGGACGGATGAGCAGTACTTC. This codes for CASGRTDEQYF. The V gene is TRBV3-1, the J gene TRBJ2-5; D might be TRBD2 (6 bases). The CDR3 is 11 residues long. The ends were cut back, 8 bases at V and 11 bases at J, with 15 bases in the middle. Germline lookup yields CDR1 LGHDT and CDR2 YNNKEL (reference sequence).

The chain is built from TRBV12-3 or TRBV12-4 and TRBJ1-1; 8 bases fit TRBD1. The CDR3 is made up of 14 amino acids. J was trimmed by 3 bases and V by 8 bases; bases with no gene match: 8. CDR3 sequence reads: CASGLTGADTEAFF. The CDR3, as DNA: TGTGCCAGCGGACTGACAGGGGCGGACACTGAAGCTTTCTTT.

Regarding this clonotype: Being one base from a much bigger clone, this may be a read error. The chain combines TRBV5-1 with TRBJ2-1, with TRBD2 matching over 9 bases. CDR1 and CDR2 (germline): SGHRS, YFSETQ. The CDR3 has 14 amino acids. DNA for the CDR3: TGCGCCAGCACCCCGGGCGGGAGGGGGAATGAGCGGTTCTTC. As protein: CASTPGGRGNERFF.

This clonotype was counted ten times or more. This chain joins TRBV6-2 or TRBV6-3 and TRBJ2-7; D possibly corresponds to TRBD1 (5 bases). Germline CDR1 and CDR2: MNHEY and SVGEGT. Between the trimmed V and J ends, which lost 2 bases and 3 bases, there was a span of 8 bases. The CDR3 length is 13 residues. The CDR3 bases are TGTGCCAGCAGTTACGCCAGGGTCTACGAGCAGTACTTC. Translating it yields CASSYARVYEQYF.

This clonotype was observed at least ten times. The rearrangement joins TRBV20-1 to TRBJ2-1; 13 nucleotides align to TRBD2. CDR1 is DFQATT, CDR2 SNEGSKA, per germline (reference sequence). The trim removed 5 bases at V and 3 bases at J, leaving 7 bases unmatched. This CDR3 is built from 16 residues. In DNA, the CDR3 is TGCAGTGCTCCCCGACTAGCGGGAGGAGGCTACAATGAGCAGTTCTTC. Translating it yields CSAPRLAGGGYNEQFF.

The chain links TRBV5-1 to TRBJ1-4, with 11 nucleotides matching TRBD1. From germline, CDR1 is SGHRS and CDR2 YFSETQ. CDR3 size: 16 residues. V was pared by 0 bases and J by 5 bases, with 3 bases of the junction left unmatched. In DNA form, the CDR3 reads TGCGCCAGCAGCTTGGCCGGGACAGGGGGAAATGAAAAACTGTTTTTT. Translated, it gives CASSLAGTGGNEKLFF.

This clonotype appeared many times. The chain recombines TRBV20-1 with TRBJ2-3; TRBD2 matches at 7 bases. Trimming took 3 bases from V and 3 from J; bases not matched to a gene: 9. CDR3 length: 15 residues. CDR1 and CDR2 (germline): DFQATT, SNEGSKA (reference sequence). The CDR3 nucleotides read TGCAGTGCTAGTTCTAGGCGGGAGAGGACAGATACGCAGTATTTT. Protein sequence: CSASSRRERTDTQYF.

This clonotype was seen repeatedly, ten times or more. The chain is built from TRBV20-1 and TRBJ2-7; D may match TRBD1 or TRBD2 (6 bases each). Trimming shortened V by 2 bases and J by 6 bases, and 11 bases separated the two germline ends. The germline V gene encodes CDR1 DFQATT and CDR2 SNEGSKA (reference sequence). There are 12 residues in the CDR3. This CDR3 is CSARRGGIEQYF. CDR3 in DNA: TGCAGTGCTAGAAGAGGGGGGATCGAGCAGTACTTC.

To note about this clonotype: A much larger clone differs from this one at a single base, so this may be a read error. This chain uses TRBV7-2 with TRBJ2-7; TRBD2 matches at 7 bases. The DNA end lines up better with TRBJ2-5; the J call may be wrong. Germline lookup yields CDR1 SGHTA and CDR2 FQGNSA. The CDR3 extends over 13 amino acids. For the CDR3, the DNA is TGTGCCAGCAACTTAGAGGGAGGGGAGACCCAGTACTTC. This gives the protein CASNLEGGETQYF.